This T cell receptor (beta chain) comes out of a study of T cells in Graves' hyperthyroidism and ophthalmopathy. This clonotype was seen many times. The ends were cut back, 4 bases at V and 3 bases at J, with 10 bases in the middle. The CDR3 consists of 14 residues. The germline V gene has CDR1 SGHAT and CDR2 FQNNGV. TCR beta CDR3 sequences were amplified from RNA transcripts. A first-round RT-PCR of the TCR CDR3 used the HTBI primer set. TCRdb re-derived calls from the multiplex PCR reads in MiXCR, one entry per CDR3 protein. Seen here are over 200,000 distinct CDR3 sequences, 17% observed once, and the top ten hold approximately 50%.

The V and J genes are TRBV11-2 and TRBJ2-1, with TRBD2 as a possible D gene (6 bases). This clonotype originated in a middle-aged man with Graves' hyperthyroidism. Sequencing was performed on blood. The CDR3 reads CASSSRGGYNEQFF. CDR3 in DNA: TGTGCCAGCAGCTCGCGGGGCGGCTACAATGAGCAGTTCTTC. Full variable domain (remainder filled in from reference TRBV11-2 and TRBJ2-1): EAGVAQSPRYKIIEKRQSVAFWCNPISGHATLYWYQQILGQGPKLLIQFQNNGVVDDSQLPKDRFSAERLKGVDSTLKIQPAKLEDSAVYLCASSSRGGYNEQFFGPGTRLTVL.